This T cell receptor beta chain was captured by sequencing in a study of T cell responses to AZD1222 COVID-19 vaccine. Points on this clone: The target antigen is unknown.

Method: immunoSEQ multiplex PCR; TCRdb's copy keeps in-frame clones and lacks some. Of 84,000 or so clones in the sample, around nine tenths were seen once. The CDR3 sequence is 14 residues long. Germline assignment: CDR1 MNHEY and CDR2 SVGAGI. Trimming pared 7 bases from V and 1 base from J, leaving 13 bases between. Findings and caveats of the study: Donors, mostly white British, included more females; clonal diversity was possibly underestimated. Spike-specific TCR breadth and depth grew following two AZD1222 doses. After the peak T cell response, and only then, were repertoires sampled. Targeting of unmutated variant regions was reportedly seen in nearly half of spike-specific TCRs.

The source material was peripheral blood, sampled on day 0 of AZD1222 vaccination. The TCR sequence derives from an adult in good health. The rearrangement joins TRBV6-5 to TRBJ1-1; the D gene is possibly TRBD1 (6 bases). CDR3 nucleotide sequence: TGTGCCAGCAAGGGGGAACAACGGAACACTGAAGCTTTCTTT. Its translation: CASKGEQRNTEAFF.